The rows below give T cell receptor beta chains drawn from one sample of a study of neoadjuvant nivolumab and ipilimumab in lung cancer. Libraries were prepared by immunoSEQ multiplex PCR; TCRdb keeps only in-frame clonotypes and omits some of them. The sample comprises tens of thousands of clones, 75% to 90% of which are singletons, and around 3.7% rests with the top ten. Specimen: blood, collected before neoadjuvant nivolumab, alone or with ipilimumab. These receptors came from an adult with non-small cell lung cancer. Some clones in this sample may be carry-over from other donors' samples. CDR3s include the opening cysteine and the closing phenylalanine or tryptophan. The D gene is left open where the match is weak. Clone size is given for some rows only: seen once, a few or many times, or a class if the clone is expanded.

abundance	d_gene	v_gene	len	j_gene	CDR3aa	CDR3nt
NA	NA	TRBV5-4	11	TRBJ2-1	CASSLNNEQFF	TGTGCCAGCAGCCTTAACAATGAGCAGTTCTTC
NA	TRBD1	TRBV9	13	TRBJ2-7	CARKTGPLHEQYF	TGTGCCAGGAAGACAGGGCCCCTGCACGAGCAGTACTTC
NA	TRBD1	TRBV18	17	TRBJ1-4	CASSPLAGTGYNEKLFF	TGTGCCAGCTCACCACTCGCCGGGACAGGGTACAATGAAAAACTGTTTTTT
NA	TRBD2	TRBV6-1	16	TRBJ2-3	CASSVGTSGSADTQYF	TGTGCCAGCAGTGTGGGGACTAGCGGGAGCGCAGATACGCAGTATTTT
NA	NA	TRBV29-1	13	TRBJ1-1	CSVGEGLNTEAFF	TGCAGCGTTGGGGAGGGGTTGAACACTGAAGCTTTCTTT
once	TRBD2	TRBV5-3	14	TRBJ2-7	CASSSLAGSHEQYF	TGTGCCAGCAGCTCCTTAGCGGGAAGCCACGAGCAGTACTTC
NA	TRBD2	TRBV7-9	15	TRBJ2-5	CASSFGLAGTETQYF	TGTGCCAGCAGCTTTGGACTAGCGGGAACAGAGACCCAGTACTTC
few	NA	TRBV28	15	TRBJ2-1	CASSDWDKLRNEQFF	TGTGCCAGCAGTGACTGGGACAAATTAAGGAATGAGCAGTTCTTC
NA	TRBD2	TRBV5-1	16	TRBJ2-7	CASSLAASGLSYEQYF	TGCGCCAGCAGCTTGGCCGCTAGCGGGTTATCCTACGAGCAGTACTTC
NA	TRBD1	TRBV6-1	15	TRBJ1-1	CASSEAGQGVTEAFF	TGTGCCAGCAGTGAAGCCGGCCAGGGGGTGACTGAAGCTTTCTTT
few	NA	TRBV7-2	16	TRBJ1-3	CASSLGWGSSGNTIYF	TGTGCCAGCAGCTTAGGGTGGGGTAGCTCTGGAAACACCATATATTTT
NA	TRBD2	TRBV12-5	17	TRBJ2-5	CASGIWTSGSPRETQYF	TGTGCTAGTGGTATTTGGACTAGCGGGAGCCCCCGGGAGACCCAGTACTTC
NA	TRBD1	TRBV6-1	12	TRBJ1-5	CASTTGNQPQHF	TGTGCCAGCACGACAGGGAACCAGCCCCAGCATTTT
NA	NA	TRBV25-1	15	TRBJ1-4	CASSGAGEVREKLFF	TGTGCCAGCAGTGGTGCAGGGGAGGTTAGGGAAAAACTGTTTTTT
NA	NA	TRBV5-1	13	TRBJ1-1	CASSFTRNTEAFF	TGCGCCAGCAGCTTTACGAGGAACACTGAAGCTTTCTTT
NA	TRBD1	TRBV5-5	15	TRBJ2-7	CASSPDRGSSYEQYF	TGTGCCAGCAGCCCCGACAGGGGTAGCTCCTACGAGCAGTACTTC
NA	NA	TRBV5-1	13	TRBJ2-7	CASSLDRTYEQYF	TGCGCCAGCAGCTTGGACAGGACCTACGAGCAGTACTTC
few	TRBD1	TRBV15	15	TRBJ2-2	CATSRVDRDTGELFF	TGTGCCACCAGCAGAGTGGACAGGGACACCGGGGAGCTGTTTTTT
NA	NA	TRBV19	12	TRBJ1-2	CASRDPGAGYTF	TGTGCCAGTAGGGATCCTGGGGCTGGCTACACCTTC
NA	TRBD2	TRBV5-1	16	TRBJ2-7	CASSPGLAGASYEQYF	TGCGCCAGCAGCCCTGGACTAGCGGGAGCATCCTACGAGCAGTACTTC
NA	NA	TRBV15	16	TRBJ2-7	CATSRDQGKGIYEQYF	TGTGCCACCAGCAGAGATCAAGGGAAAGGGATCTACGAGCAGTACTTC
NA	TRBD2	TRBV5-4	13	TRBJ2-7	CASRNSGRHEQYF	TGTGCCAGCAGGAATAGCGGGAGACACGAGCAGTACTTC
NA	NA	TRBV13	15	TRBJ1-1	CASSLEYGSDTEAFF	TGTGCCAGCAGCTTAGAGTACGGGTCTGACACTGAAGCTTTCTTT
NA	NA	TRBV5-6	13	TRBJ1-1	CASTFAGPTEAFF	TGTGCCAGCACCTTCGCGGGGCCCACTGAAGCTTTCTTT
NA	NA	TRBV7-2	16	TRBJ1-2	CASSLSGRGQNYGYTF	TGTGCCAGCAGCTTATCAGGTCGGGGGCAGAACTATGGCTACACCTTC
once	TRBD1	TRBV5-1	17	TRBJ2-2	CASSPRLGTVNTGELFF	TGCGCCAGCAGCCCCCGCCTAGGGACAGTGAACACCGGGGAGCTGTTTTTT
NA	TRBD2	TRBV18	20	TRBJ2-2	CASSSQRPSGGMLNTGELFF	TGTGCCAGCTCCTCACAGAGGCCTAGCGGGGGTATGCTGAACACCGGGGAGCTGTTTTTT
NA	NA	TRBV19	14	TRBJ2-4	CASSMRRGLVIQYF	TGTGCCAGTAGTATGAGAAGGGGCTTGGTCATTCAGTACTTC
NA	NA	TRBV20-1	11	TRBJ2-5	CSVGRQETQYF	TGCAGTGTTGGCAGACAAGAGACCCAGTACTTC
NA	TRBD2	TRBV9	16	TRBJ2-3	CASSPANGRTTDTQYF	TGTGCCAGCAGCCCTGCCAACGGGAGGACTACAGATACGCAGTATTTT
NA	TRBD1	TRBV7-3	14	TRBJ1-1	CASSSGGYNTEAFF	TGTGCCAGCAGCTCAGGGGGGTACAACACTGAAGCTTTCTTT
NA	NA	TRBV4-1	16	TRBJ2-2	CASSPSSGYRTGELFF	TGCGCCAGCAGCCCGAGTTCGGGCTATAGGACCGGGGAGCTGTTTTTT
NA	NA	TRBV5-1	13	TRBJ2-4	CASSLLKGDIQYF	TGCGCCAGCAGCTTGTTAAAGGGAGACATTCAGTACTTC
NA	NA	TRBV6-5	15	TRBJ1-1	CASSYSLQINTEAFF	TGTGCCAGCAGTTACTCGTTACAGATCAACACTGAAGCTTTCTTT
NA	NA	TRBV25-1	17	TRBJ2-4	CASSGEEGGAAKNIQYF	TGTGCCAGCAGTGGGGAGGAGGGGGGCGCGGCCAAAAACATTCAGTACTTC